The rows below give T cell receptor beta chains drawn from one sample of a study of vaccination and CD4 T cells after COVID-19. The antigens for these receptors are not known. TCRdb passed the PCR reads through MiXCR, listing each CDR3 protein once. The table includes 9,000 to 10,000 distinct CDR3 sequences, over 40% detected once. The sample consisted of CD4+ T cells from blood, cultured in vitro. The receptor source for this set is a human donor who had recovered from COVID-19. The CDR3 runs from the conserved cysteine through the conserved F or W. Fields, in order: D gene, J gene, clone size, V gene, CDR3 protein, CDR3 DNA. A D gene is named only where the DNA matches it firmly. Clone size, where shown, is once, few, many, or a class for clones that have expanded.

d_call: TRBD2; j_call: TRBJ2-2; clone_size: -; v_call: TRBV7-2; cdr3_aa: CAINRRSGGRTGELFF; cdr3_nt: TGTGCCATCAACCGTCGTTCGGGAGGGAGGACCGGGGAGCTGTTTTTT
d_call: -; j_call: TRBJ2-3; clone_size: -; v_call: TRBV24-1; cdr3_aa: CATSDSAFQTQYF; cdr3_nt: TGTGCCACCAGTGACTCCGCGTTTCAGACGCAGTATTTT
d_call: TRBD1; j_call: TRBJ2-3; clone_size: -; v_call: TRBV5-4; cdr3_aa: CASSLRDRGARTDTQYF; cdr3_nt: TGTGCCAGCAGCCTGAGAGACAGGGGGGCTCGGACAGATACGCAGTATTTT
d_call: -; j_call: TRBJ2-1; clone_size: -; v_call: TRBV7-2; cdr3_aa: CASSPSGEQFF; cdr3_nt: TGTGCCAGCAGCCCCAGCGGTGAGCAGTTCTTC
d_call: TRBD2; j_call: TRBJ2-3; clone_size: few; v_call: TRBV20-1; cdr3_aa: CSARDLTPSGTNTDTQYF; cdr3_nt: TGCAGTGCTAGAGATTTGACTCCGAGCGGGACCAACACAGATACGCAGTATTTT
d_call: TRBD1; j_call: TRBJ2-7; clone_size: few; v_call: TRBV12-3/TRBV12-4; cdr3_aa: CASSWGGTGAYEQYF; cdr3_nt: TGTGCCAGCAGCTGGGGCGGGACAGGGGCCTACGAGCAGTACTTC
d_call: -; j_call: TRBJ1-1; clone_size: -; v_call: TRBV6-1; cdr3_aa: CASTSRWSVTEAFF; cdr3_nt: TGTGCCAGCACGAGCCGCTGGTCGGTGACCGAAGCTTTCTTT
d_call: -; j_call: TRBJ2-7; clone_size: -; v_call: TRBV12-3/TRBV12-4; cdr3_aa: CASTRQGPYEQYF; cdr3_nt: TGTGCCAGCACAAGGCAGGGTCCCTACGAGCAGTACTTC
d_call: -; j_call: TRBJ2-7; clone_size: -; v_call: TRBV12-3/TRBV12-4; cdr3_aa: CASSSSSAYEQYF; cdr3_nt: TGTGCCAGCAGTTCTTCTAGCGCGTACGAGCAGTACTTC
d_call: TRBD2; j_call: TRBJ2-3; clone_size: -; v_call: TRBV10-3; cdr3_aa: CAISESSGGAFSDTQYF; cdr3_nt: TGTGCCATCAGTGAGTCTAGCGGGGGGGCCTTCTCAGATACGCAGTATTTT
d_call: -; j_call: TRBJ2-5; clone_size: -; v_call: TRBV5-4; cdr3_aa: CASSSETGVQETQYF; cdr3_nt: TGTGCCAGCAGCTCTGAAACGGGGGTACAAGAGACCCAGTACTTC
d_call: -; j_call: TRBJ1-5; clone_size: few; v_call: TRBV20-1; cdr3_aa: CSALDFKEGNQPQHF; cdr3_nt: TGCAGCGCACTAGATTTCAAGGAGGGGAATCAGCCCCAGCATTTT
d_call: -; j_call: TRBJ2-2; clone_size: -; v_call: TRBV2; cdr3_aa: CASSAESAGELFF; cdr3_nt: TGTGCCAGCAGTGCTGAGAGTGCCGGGGAGCTGTTTTTT
d_call: -; j_call: TRBJ2-7; clone_size: -; v_call: TRBV6-5; cdr3_aa: CASSYGLGRTYEQYF; cdr3_nt: TGTGCCAGCAGTTACGGCCTTGGGAGGACCTACGAGCAGTACTTC
d_call: -; j_call: TRBJ1-1; clone_size: -; v_call: TRBV30; cdr3_aa: CAWRFRGFGTEAFF; cdr3_nt: TGTGCCTGGAGATTTAGGGGTTTCGGCACTGAAGCTTTCTTT
d_call: -; j_call: TRBJ1-1; clone_size: -; v_call: TRBV20-1; cdr3_aa: CSAKDHETLNTEAFF; cdr3_nt: TGCAGTGCTAAAGATCATGAGACCCTGAACACTGAGGCTTTCTTT
d_call: TRBD1; j_call: TRBJ1-2; clone_size: -; v_call: TRBV19; cdr3_aa: CASSITGGLVYGYTF; cdr3_nt: TGTGCCAGTAGTATAACAGGGGGCTTGGTCTATGGCTACACCTTC
d_call: -; j_call: TRBJ2-7; clone_size: -; v_call: TRBV29-1; cdr3_aa: CSVGSGLEQYF; cdr3_nt: TGCAGCGTTGGGTCAGGACTAGAGCAGTACTTC
d_call: -; j_call: TRBJ2-2; clone_size: -; v_call: TRBV5-4; cdr3_aa: CASSNQIGPTGELFF; cdr3_nt: TGTGCCAGCAGCAACCAGATAGGTCCCACCGGGGAGCTGTTTTTT
d_call: TRBD2; j_call: TRBJ2-3; clone_size: -; v_call: TRBV11-3; cdr3_aa: CASSSGLAGDTDTQYF; cdr3_nt: TGTGCCAGCAGCTCGGGACTAGCGGGAGACACAGATACGCAGTATTTT
d_call: -; j_call: TRBJ1-2; clone_size: -; v_call: TRBV2; cdr3_aa: CASSEGQSYGYTF; cdr3_nt: TGTGCCAGCAGTGAAGGACAGTCCTATGGCTACACCTTC
d_call: -; j_call: TRBJ1-1; clone_size: few; v_call: TRBV30; cdr3_aa: CAWSPDTDTEAFF; cdr3_nt: TGTGCCTGGAGCCCGGACACCGACACTGAAGCTTTCTTT